This T cell receptor beta chain was found in a study of OX40 agonist ivuxolimab in advanced cancers. Study details: The dose of intravenous ivuxolimab that patients received every 2 weeks ranged from 0.01 to 10 mg/kg. Overall study results and limits: Within 6 weeks, CD4+ and CD8+ blood T cells expanded clonally at 0.1 to 3.0 mg/kg.

Profiled with immunoSEQ multiplex PCR; TCRdb holds only in-frame clones, not every one. The data contain around 46,000 clones, over 65% of them singletons. As for this clone: The antigen is unknown. Germline is not matched at one junction end, which may reflect a read error.

The CDR3 covers 16 residues. The germline gives CDR1 MDHEN, CDR2 SYDVKM. The sequencing here drew on CD4+ or CD8+ T cells sorted from blood, taken in a trial of the OX40 agonist ivuxolimab. This receptor was identified in an adult with an advanced solid tumor such as melanoma, head and neck, liver or kidney cancer. This chain connects TRBV28 to TRBJ1-6; D possibly corresponds to TRBD1 (5 bases). The CDR3 sequence is CASSRDHSSYYSPLHF. The CDR3 nucleotides read TGTGCCAGCAGCCGGGACCATAGCTCCTATTATTCACCCCTCCACTTT.